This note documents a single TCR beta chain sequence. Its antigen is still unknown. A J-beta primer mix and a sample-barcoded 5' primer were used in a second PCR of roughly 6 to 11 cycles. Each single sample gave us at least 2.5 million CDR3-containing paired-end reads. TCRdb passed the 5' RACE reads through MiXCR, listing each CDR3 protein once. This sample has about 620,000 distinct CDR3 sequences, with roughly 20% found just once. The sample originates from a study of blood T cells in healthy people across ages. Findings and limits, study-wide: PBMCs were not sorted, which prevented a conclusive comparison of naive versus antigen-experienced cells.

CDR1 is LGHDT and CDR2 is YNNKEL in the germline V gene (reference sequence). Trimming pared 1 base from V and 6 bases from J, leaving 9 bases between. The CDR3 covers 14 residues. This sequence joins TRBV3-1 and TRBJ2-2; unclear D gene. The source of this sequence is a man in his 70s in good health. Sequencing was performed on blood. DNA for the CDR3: TGTGCCAGCAGCCAAGTAGTGGCGGCCGGGGAGCTGTTTTTT. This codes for CASSQVVAAGELFF.